These 29 T cell receptor beta chains were sequenced from one sample in a study of blood T cell repertoires in COVID-19. Generated by immunoSEQ multiplex PCR, the TCRdb table keeps only in-frame clones and is missing some. The table includes fewer than 75,000 clones, 70% to 90% detected once. The sequenced sample was peripheral blood. These receptors originate from a man aged 70 or older with acute or convalescent COVID-19.

This clone is a singleton in its sample. The chain links TRBV28 to TRBJ2-7, with D hard to call. Trimming cost V 4 bases and J 5 bases, with 12 bases left between them. The CDR3 runs 13 residues. Germline loops: CDR1 MDHEN, CDR2 SYDVKM. This CDR3 reads CASSSIRSHEQYF. CDR3 coding DNA: TGTGCCAGCAGTTCAATCAGATCCCACGAGCAGTACTTC.

The rearrangement uses TRBV19 and TRBJ1-5, with 8 bases matching TRBD1. The V gene's germline CDR1 is LNHDA and CDR2 SQIVND (reference sequence). This CDR3 has 19 residues. Trimming at V came to 5 bases and at J to 4 bases, leaving 19 bases not matched to a gene. The CDR3 loop is CASSHPGRQGSHTNQPQHF. The CDR3 DNA sequence: TGTGCCAGTAGTCACCCGGGCAGACAGGGGAGCCATACGAATCAGCCCCAGCATTTT.

The chain couples TRBV19 to TRBJ1-2; D gene uncertain. The V gene lost 4 bases and the J gene lost 8 bases, with 8 bases spanning the gap. This CDR3 has 11 amino acids. Germline loops: CDR1 LNHDA, CDR2 SQIVND (reference sequence). In DNA, the CDR3 is TGTGCCAGTAGTAGGCACCAGGGCTACACCTTC. It codes for CASSRHQGYTF.

The J gene is TRBJ2-7, the V gene TRBV27; 10 bases are a match to TRBD1. J lost 0 bases, V lost 4 bases, and 6 bases had no gene match. The CDR3 loop spans 16 amino acids. Germline CDR1 is MNHEY and CDR2 is SMNVEV (reference sequence). This chain's CDR3 is CASSSMTGGSSYEQYF. The CDR3 DNA sequence: TGTGCCAGCAGTTCCATGACAGGGGGCAGCTCCTACGAGCAGTACTTC.

V is TRBV24-1 and J is TRBJ1-5; 8 positions agree with TRBD1. Trimming at V came to 2 bases and at J to 4 bases, leaving 6 bases not matched to a gene. This CDR3 spans 16 amino acids. Germline loops: CDR1 KGHDR, CDR2 SFDVKD. Here the CDR3 DNA reads TGTGCCACCAGTGATTCACGACAGGGGTGGAATCAGCCCCAGCATTTT. This codes for CATSDSRQGWNQPQHF.

In its sample, this clone was seen a few times. The rearrangement uses TRBV7-3 and TRBJ1-1; maybe TRBD1 (6 bases). The ends were cut back, 3 bases at V and 1 base at J, with 6 bases in the middle. CDR1 SGHTA and CDR2 FQGTGA come from the germline V gene. The CDR3 has 13 amino acids. The CDR3 nucleotides read TGTGCCAGCAGCTTGGGACAGAACACTGAAGCTTTCTTT. Residues: CASSLGQNTEAFF.

The count of this clone is one. The CDR3 here is CASSAGTGYNSPLHF. The CDR3 DNA reads TGTGCCAGCAGTGCCGGGACAGGGTATAATTCACCCCTCCACTTT. The V and J genes are TRBV6-4 and TRBJ1-6, with 9 bases lining up with TRBD1. The CDR3 is made up of 15 amino acids. With V trimmed by 4 bases and J by 4 bases, 2 bases remained unmatched. Germline CDR1 reads MRHNA; CDR2 reads SNTAGT.

This clone appeared a single time. The chain employs TRBV4-3 and TRBJ1-2; possible D gene TRBD1, 5 bases. The CDR3 spans 17 residues. The ends were cut back, 0 bases at V and 6 bases at J, with 20 bases in the middle. Germline V gives CDR1 LGHNA, CDR2 YSLEER. Here the CDR3 reads CASSQDGSAGPGDGYTF. DNA for the CDR3: TGCGCCAGCAGCCAAGATGGATCGGCGGGTCCGGGGGATGGCTACACCTTC.

The V call is TRBV5-1, the J call TRBJ2-3; 9 nucleotides match TRBD1. The length of the CDR3 is 15 residues. The V and J ends lost 5 bases and 3 bases, in that order; junction bases with no gene match: 7. The germline V gene has CDR1 SGHRS and CDR2 YFSETQ. CDR3 DNA sequence: TGCGCCAGCAGTTCAGGGACAGGGCGGACAGATACGCAGTATTTT. It specifies CASSSGTGRTDTQYF.

Concerning this clone itself: Other DNA sequences in the sample encode the same CDR3. The chain has TRBV5-1 and TRBJ1-4; maybe TRBD1 (6 bases). The V gene's germline CDR1 is SGHRS and CDR2 YFSETQ. V was trimmed by 3 bases and J by 0 bases, leaving 9 bases between them. The CDR3 spans 15 residues. The CDR3 sequence is CASSSGQATNEKLFF. In DNA, the CDR3 is TGCGCCAGCAGCTCGGGACAAGCAACTAATGAAAAACTGTTTTTT.

This rearrangement joins TRBV29-1 to TRBJ1-2, with 12 bases aligning to TRBD1. The V gene end was trimmed by 6 bases and the J gene end by 9 bases; junction bases not matched to a gene: 8. This CDR3 spans 13 amino acids. The germline V gene encodes CDR1 SQVTM and CDR2 ANQGSEA. The chain's CDR3 is CSVTGTGGDSYTF. For the CDR3, the DNA is TGCAGCGTAACCGGGACAGGGGGCGATAGCTACACCTTC.

This sequence joins TRBV6-2 or TRBV6-3 and TRBJ2-1, with a possible D match to TRBD2 (6 bases). CDR1 is MNHEY and CDR2 is SVGEGT in the germline V gene. The V and J ends lost 5 bases and 4 bases respectively, with 15 bases between them. CDR3 length equals 15 residues. CDR3 sequence: CASSAWTNSYNEQFF. As DNA, the CDR3 is TGTGCCAGCAGTGCCTGGACTAACTCTTACAATGAGCAGTTCTTC.

The rearrangement links TRBV24-1 to TRBJ2-2; 7 bases agree with TRBD1. CDR1 and CDR2 from the germline V gene are KGHDR and SFDVKD. Losses at the gene ends were 4 bases for V and 6 bases for J; bases not matched to a gene: 10. The CDR3 has 16 amino acids. The CDR3 protein is CATSETGTSRAGELFF. The CDR3 nucleotides read TGTGCCACCAGTGAGACAGGGACATCGAGGGCCGGGGAGCTGTTTTTT.

The rearrangement joins TRBV28 to TRBJ1-4; 8 bases are shared with TRBD1. Germline V gives CDR1 MDHEN, CDR2 SYDVKM. The CDR3 totals 14 residues. The V segment lost 11 bases and the J segment 8 bases; nucleotides outside the gene matches: 13. The CDR3 spells CAVGTGPQREKLFF. The CDR3 nucleotides are TGTGCCGTCGGGACAGGCCCTCAGAGGGAAAAACTGTTTTTT.

Worth noting for this clone: Other DNA sequences in this specimen translate into the identical CDR3. The V call is TRBV4-3, the J call TRBJ2-7; 8 bases map to TRBD1. Germline CDR1 LGHNA, CDR2 YSLEER. This CDR3 has 15 residues. V lost 1 base to trimming and J lost 2 bases; unmatched junction nucleotides: 4. CDR3 residues: CASSQGQGSPYEQYF. CDR3 nucleotides: TGCGCCAGCAGCCAAGGACAGGGGTCCCCCTACGAGCAGTACTTC.

The J gene is TRBJ2-7, the V gene TRBV30; 9 bases agree with TRBD2. Trimming cost V 3 bases and J 6 bases; bases outside gene matches: 12. The CDR3 sequence is 15 residues long. The V gene's germline CDR1 is GTSNPN and CDR2 SVGIG (reference sequence). CDR3 sequence: CAWSGGAGGPSEQYF. DNA for the CDR3: TGTGCCTGGAGCGGGGGAGCGGGGGGTCCTAGCGAGCAGTACTTC.

The CDR3: CNLGGNTGELFF. DNA for the CDR3: TGCAACCTAGGAGGGAACACCGGGGAGCTGTTTTTT. The chain links TRBV29-1 to TRBJ2-2, with TRBD2 as a possible D gene (5 bases). The germline CDR1 and CDR2 sequences are SQVTM and ANQGSEA. The CDR3 runs 12 residues.

The chain links TRBV7-9 to TRBJ2-7, with D hard to call. The germline gives CDR1 SEHNR, CDR2 FQNEAQ (reference sequence). There are 13 residues in the CDR3. The V end lost 5 bases, the J end lost 2 bases, and 10 bases lay between the germline ends. The CDR3 loop is CASSPQATYEQYF. The CDR3 DNA reads TGTGCCAGCAGCCCCCAGGCGACCTACGAGCAGTACTTC. The full variable domain, in which reference TRBV7-9 and TRBJ2-7 provide the parts outside the CDR3, is DTGVSQNPRHKITKRGQNVTFRCDPISEHNRLYWYRQTLGQGPEFLTYFQNEAQLEKSRLLSDRFSAERPKGSFSTLEIQRTEQGDSAMYLCASSPQATYEQYFGPGTRLTVT.

The J gene is TRBJ2-1, the V gene TRBV27; tentatively, D is TRBD2 (5 bases). V lost 2 bases, J lost 10 bases, and 21 bases lay in between. This CDR3 has 16 amino acids. Germline CDR1 and CDR2: MNHEY and SMNVEV (reference sequence). For the CDR3, the DNA is TGTGCCAGCAGTTTAGAGCGGTCGAGGGCCTCGGGGGAGCAGTTCTTC. Protein sequence: CASSLERSRASGEQFF.

The chain uses TRBV6-5 and TRBJ2-2; 7 bases line up with TRBD1. Germline V CDR1 and CDR2: MNHEY, SVGAGI. The trim removed 6 bases at V and 2 bases at J, leaving 6 bases unmatched. The CDR3 contains 15 residues. This CDR3 reads CASRTGTVNTGELFF. In nucleotides, the CDR3 is TGTGCCAGCAGGACCGGGACAGTTAACACCGGGGAGCTGTTTTTT.

J is TRBJ2-2 and V is TRBV18; possibly TRBD1 for D (6 bases). The V and J ends lost 4 bases and 4 bases respectively, with 10 bases between them. CDR1 is KGHSH, CDR2 LQKENI, per germline. The CDR3 has 14 residues. CDR3 residues: CASSLTGPTGELFF. As DNA, the CDR3 is TGTGCCAGCTCACTTACAGGGCCCACCGGGGAGCTGTTTTTT.

The CDR3 DNA reads as TGTGCCAGCAGGAGTGTATTTCCAGGGACCTACGAGCAGTACTTC. This gives the protein CASRSVFPGTYEQYF. The rearrangement joins TRBV6-6 to TRBJ2-7; D is possibly TRBD1 (5 bases). The length of the CDR3 is 15 residues. Trimming removed 6 bases at V and 2 bases at J, with 17 bases between. Germline values: CDR1 MNHNY, CDR2 SVGAGI (reference sequence).

The gene calls are TRBV11-3 and TRBJ2-7; 8 bases fit TRBD1. Per the germline V gene, CDR1 is SGHNT and CDR2 is YENEEA. Losses at the gene ends were 3 bases for V and 6 bases for J; bases not matched to a gene: 1. The CDR3 totals 12 residues. The CDR3 is CASSFTGGEQYF. The CDR3 DNA reads as TGTGCCAGCAGCTTTACAGGGGGCGAGCAGTACTTC.

This rearrangement joins TRBV7-2 to TRBJ1-2; 8 nucleotides agree with TRBD1. Germline assignment: CDR1 SGHTA and CDR2 FQGNSA. The CDR3 loop spans 14 amino acids. The V gene end was trimmed by 5 bases and the J gene end by 0 bases; junction bases not matched to a gene: 2. CDR3 nucleotides: TGTGCCAGCAGCGGACAGGGCGCTAACTATGGCTACACCTTC. Translation gives CASSGQGANYGYTF.

V is TRBV13 and J is TRBJ1-2, with 7 bases identical to TRBD1. CDR1 and CDR2 from the germline V gene are PRHDT and FYEKMQ (reference sequence). The CDR3 consists of 14 residues. Trimming took 2 bases from V and 5 from J; bases not matched to a gene: 5. This chain's CDR3 is CASSLPGQLYGYTF. As DNA, the CDR3 is TGTGCCAGCAGCTTACCGGGACAGCTGTATGGCTACACCTTC.

The J gene is TRBJ1-2, the V gene TRBV12-3 or TRBV12-4, with TRBD1 matching over 8 bases. V trimming: 5 bases; J trimming: 7 bases; junction bases outside the gene matches: 3. This CDR3 has 12 amino acids. Written as DNA, the CDR3 is TGTGCCAGCAGTCCGGACAGGGCTGGCTACACCTTC. Its translation: CASSPDRAGYTF.

This chain uses TRBV14 with TRBJ2-7; 8 nucleotides agree with TRBD1. The CDR3 is made up of 17 amino acids. V was pared by 0 bases and J by 3 bases, with 10 bases of the junction left unmatched. Germline lookup yields CDR1 SGHDN and CDR2 FVKESK. The CDR3 sequence is CASSQDGTYRGIYEQYF. DNA of the CDR3: TGTGCCAGCAGCCAAGATGGGACTTACAGGGGGATCTACGAGCAGTACTTC.

The chain combines TRBV6-6 with TRBJ2-5; 8 bases map to TRBD2. The J segment lost 3 bases and the V segment lost 2 bases, leaving 5 bases of the junction unmatched. The CDR3 totals 15 residues. Germline assignment: CDR1 MNHNY and CDR2 SVGAGI (reference sequence). DNA of the CDR3: TGTGCCAGCAGTTACGGCAGCGGGGGAAAAGAGACCCAGTACTTC. This codes for CASSYGSGGKETQYF.

This chain links TRBV5-4 with TRBJ2-3; 9 nucleotides agree with TRBD1. The ends lost 1 base at V and 4 bases at J; junction bases unmatched: 10. CDR3 size: 17 residues. The germline gives CDR1 SGHNT, CDR2 YYREEE (reference sequence). CDR3 region: CASSLPGQGHSADTQYF. CDR3 nucleotides: TGTGCCAGCAGCTTGCCGGGACAGGGACACTCGGCAGATACGCAGTATTTT. Based on the CDR3 plus reference TRBV5-4 and TRBJ2-3, the full variable domain is ETGVTQSPTHLIKTRGQQVTLRCSSQSGHNTVSWYQQALGQGPQFIFQYYREEENGRGNFPPRFSGLQFPNYSSELNVNALELDDSALYLCASSLPGQGHSADTQYFGPGTRLTVL.